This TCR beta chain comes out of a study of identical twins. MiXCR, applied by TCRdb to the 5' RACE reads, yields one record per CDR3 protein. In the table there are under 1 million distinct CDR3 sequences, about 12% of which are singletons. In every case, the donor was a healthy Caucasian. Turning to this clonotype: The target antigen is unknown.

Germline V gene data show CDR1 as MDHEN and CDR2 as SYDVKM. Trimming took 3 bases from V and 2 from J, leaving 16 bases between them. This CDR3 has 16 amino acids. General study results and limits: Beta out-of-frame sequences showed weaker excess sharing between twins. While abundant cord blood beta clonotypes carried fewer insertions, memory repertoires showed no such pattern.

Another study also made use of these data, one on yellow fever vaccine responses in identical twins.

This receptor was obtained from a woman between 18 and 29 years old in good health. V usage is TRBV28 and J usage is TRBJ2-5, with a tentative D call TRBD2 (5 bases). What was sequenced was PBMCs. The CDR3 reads CASSFSGGPHQETQYF. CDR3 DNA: TGTGCCAGCAGTTTCTCGGGCGGGCCCCATCAAGAGACCCAGTACTTC.